This T cell receptor beta chain comes out of a study of blood T cell repertoires in COVID-19. Study as a whole: COVID-19 samples from acute and convalescent phases originated in the United States, Italy and Spain. Sources were T cells, B-cell-depleted T cells, or PBMCs; the material itself was cDNA or gDNA.

On this clone: At the DNA level, this CDR3 is encoded by other sequences in the same sample as well.

Methods used by the authors: Amplifying reference gene primers gave estimates of nucleated cell counts. The protocol was immunoSEQ multiplex PCR, while the TCRdb copy is restricted to in-frame clones and leaves out a portion. The V and J calls and clone size were taken over from that table, and D and trimming were inferred from the DNA. Among a few hundred thousand clones listed, 87% were seen once. CDR1 MNHEY and CDR2 SVGAGI come from the germline V gene. After removal of 0 bases from V and 0 bases from J, the junction contained 1 base not matched to a gene. CDR3 length: 15 residues. The receptor was isolated from a man between 18 and 35 years old with active or convalescent COVID-19. This rearrangement joins TRBV6-5 to TRBJ1-2; 7 bases match TRBD1. The sequenced sample was peripheral blood. For the CDR3, the DNA is TGTGCCAGCAGTTACTCGGACAGGCCTAACTATGGCTACACCTTC. It translates to CASSYSDRPNYGYTF.